This TCR beta chain was retrieved from a study of T and B cells in COVID-19 patients (dated by TCRdb to between 2020 and 2021). Study-wide context: In this study, adaptive immunity was profiled in COVID-19 patients who either had active infection or had recovered, using TRB and IGH repertoire sequencing of peripheral blood. Over 8 million TCR sequences were analysed in a TCR and BCR sequence repository that covered around 34 patients and approximately 70 time points. Because samples were available both during active disease and after recovery, two patients were counted in both the recovered and the active cohorts. Of the approximately 22 patients in the active-infection cohort, some 17 had comorbidities associated with unfavorable COVID-19 outcome. Patients in the recovered cohort had a median age of approximately 36 years, compared with around 63 years for patients in the active-infection cohort. A recovered cohort was made up of 15 to 19 patients contributing 20 samples, mostly after mild to moderate COVID-19 managed as outpatients. As many as 9 follow-up blood samples were taken per patient, and some of the samples covered different disease stages within the same individual. Repertoire analyses used an age-matched reference group of approximately 40 healthy donors who were negative for COVID-19 antibodies as the comparison. Of the approximately 21 patients in the active-infection cohort, approximately 12 were critically ill and needed mechanical ventilation or ECMO.

In the germline V gene (reference sequence), CDR1 corresponds to DFQATT and CDR2 to SNEGSKA. The cysteine opens and the phenylalanine closes a CDR3 of 16 amino acids. Solely the CDR3 DNA is kept, with 48 bases framed from the first base. This clonotype was found a few times. Its specific antigen is unknown. The junction and the germline gene differ at one end; a read error may be behind it. TRB repertoires were amplified from about 260-540 ng of genomic DNA extracted from blood. The data were produced on an Illumina MiSeq. Multiplex PCR with BIOMED2 TRB-A/B primer pools was used to amplify TRB rearrangements. Illumina-compatible adapters and 7-nucleotide sample barcodes were attached to the amplicons in two consecutive PCRs. Phusion HS II polymerase was used for all library PCRs. Amplicons were gel-purified with the NucleoSpin Gel and PCR Clean-up kit, quantified on Qubit, and pooled at about 4 nM. Amplicon pool quality was checked on an Agilent 2100 Bioanalyzer before Illumina next-generation sequencing. Regarding the original processing steps: Annotation of TRB rearrangements was done in MiXCR 3.0.8 with the default MiXCR reference library. Sequences with fewer than 2 reads and non-productive reads were filtered out, and every unique CDR3 nucleotide sequence was treated as a single clone. R 3.5.1 was used to calculate clonality, diversity, richness and V-J gene usage. TCR clustering by CDR3 similarity used GLIPH2, with generation probabilities calculated by OLGA. GLIPH2 clusters were kept only if they contained at least four unique TCR clonotypes found in at least three individuals. The public reads were reanalyzed by TCRdb: fastp trimming at Q25, MiXCR alignment, in-frame beta chains only. For every CDR3 protein sequence, its rows merge into one entry that carries the most common genes and DNA. The V and J calls follow TCRdb's processing rather than the paper's. In all, the sample holds about 18,000 distinct CDR3 sequences, and around a third of those were seen once. More than 15% of the sample lies in the top ten.

The full study reports these points: A total of 2,331 TCR clusters were exclusive to the recovered cohort, and around 32 of those clusters were low-pGen clusters. In patients with COVID-19, the usage of TRBV/TRBJ genes was reported to be strongly skewed. Few blood samples were available from mildly ill patients while symptoms were present or from severe cases at early time points. The reported TCR clusters were stated to require prospective validation before clinical use. Specific T cell subsets (CD4+/Treg/CD8+) and sorted SARS-CoV-2-responsive or tetramer+ T cells had not yet been sequenced, and the corresponding sequencing experiments were ongoing. In active COVID-19, TRB repertoires were highly clonal, while at recovery, diversity and richness increased above the levels seen in healthy donors. The cohort was considered too small to assess HLA contributions to COVID-19 susceptibility or severity.

This TCR came from a human donor with active COVID-19. Input material: blood. The chain joins TRBV20-1 to TRBJ1-6; the D gene remains uncertain. The CDR3 in this case is CSARVDSSTYNSPLHF. The nucleotides are TGCAGTGCCAGAGTGGACTCGAGTACCTATAATTCACCCCTCCACTTT.